What follows describes a single T cell receptor (beta chain). In this sample, this clone turned up a few times. Its target antigen remains unknown. One base away there is no much larger clone; base qualities are not given. CDR1 is given as SGHTA and CDR2 as FQGNSA, both from the germline V gene. The CDR3 has 14 amino acids, counting the end cysteine and phenylalanine. Left in the record is the CDR3 DNA by itself, 42 bases read in frame from the first base. Between the V and J ends, shortened by 5 bases and 1 base respectively, the junction contains 11 bases. This sample was taken from a study of cytomegalovirus exposure and HLA in healthy donors (dated by TCRdb to about 2017). A note on the overall study: In an earlier analysis of 587 of the donors, 276 Gb of sequence data and some 120 million unique TCR beta sequences from some 170 million T cells were reported. On average, 235,054 unique TCR beta nucleotide sequences were sequenced per donor among roughly 430 genotyped donors of the cohort, with roughly a sixth of those sequences being non-productive. Both class I and class II loci were covered by HLA typing, at four-digit resolution. Typing coverage varied by locus: about 629-640 donors for A, B, C, DRB1 and DQB1; roughly 560 for DQA1; 600 to 610 for DPA1; approximately 490 for DPB1. Alongside the repertoire data, information on donor age, sex, ethnicity and CMV serostatus was compiled. The later analysis used no new phenotypic data to find candidate immune exposures, relying instead on TCR beta sequences and their occurrence across donors. To study patterns of TCR occurrence, a later analysis re-analyzed previously published TCR beta repertoires from around 670 donors and added high-resolution HLA genotyping. An earlier analysis of several hundred of the donors applied high-throughput TCR beta sequencing to assess whether each TCR beta V gene segment acted as functional or pseudogenic. A later genetic analysis used genome-wide SNP genotypes for about 60% of the roughly 700 donors, treating that subset as a discovery cohort. In addition to the first cohort of about 650 subjects, a separate validation cohort of about 120 different subjects was used. The genetic ancestry cluster associated with self-reported Caucasian donors included roughly four fifths of the 398 genotyped donors. The T cell repertoires of 666 subjects were profiled by immunosequencing and related to cytomegalovirus serostatus. Approximately 310 gigabases of sequencing data and around 85 million unique TCR sequences made up an early release that covered 640 HLA-typed donors. The aim of the study was to test whether cataloging public T cell receptors could identify signatures of past pathogen exposure. Five DR-DQ haplotypes were handled as single units for association and clustering because linkage in the cohort was strong. High-throughput TCR immunosequencing, statistical association of individual TCRs with disease status, and machine learning were combined to predict cytomegalovirus infection status. Every discovery cohort repertoire had been produced on one sequencing platform.

The receptor library was made with the immunoSEQ multiplex PCR assay. The multiplex PCR relied on a mix of 60 forward primers for TCR Vbeta segments and 13 reverse primers for TCR Jbeta segments. A multiplex PCR assay on genomic DNA amplified the CDR3 region of rearranged TCR beta genes. Amplified TCR beta libraries were sequenced as 87-base-pair reads on the Illumina HiSeq System. The original methods were these. Across the 670 or so repertoires, a later analysis counted tens of millions of unique TCR beta chains, some 11 million of which were shared by at least two donors. Raw reads were error-corrected and collapsed into unique sequences with a nearest-neighbor algorithm that merged closely related sequences to remove PCR and sequencing errors. Alignment of CDR3 sequences to IMGT reference sequences was used to assign V, D and J gene segments. For a sequence to be retained, at least a six-nucleotide match to both a V gene segment and a J gene segment was required. Rearrangements were called productive when the CDR3 lacked stop codons and stayed in frame with V and J; all others were non-productive. CDR3 was defined by IMGT convention, running from the second conserved V-encoded cysteine to the conserved J-encoded phenylalanine. In an earlier analysis of more than 550 of the donors, sequences lacking an unambiguous match to a single V gene segment were excluded. An earlier analysis of a few hundred of the donors called V segments functional above 56.7% productive rearrangements and segregating when the between-donor standard deviation exceeded 5%. A statistical classification framework was developed to diagnose cytomegalovirus status using the catalog of TCR beta chain sequences. In a later analysis, V and J genes were assigned by comparing TCR nucleotide sequences against IMGT/GENE-DB human TR gene sequences. In a later analysis, CDR3 sequences and most-parsimonious VDJ recombination scenarios were assigned using the TCRdist pipeline. In a later analysis, each TCR beta chain was defined by its CDR3 amino acid sequence together with its V-gene family, and reads without a unique V-gene family were excluded. In a later analysis, fewer than 600 highly shared, low-generation-probability nucleotide sequences were removed to address suspected cross-contamination and a sequencing artifact. In a later analysis, a clonal expansion index for each public chain was calculated from normalized within-repertoire ranks of inferred template counts. Generation probabilities in a later analysis came from a VDJ recombination model fitted to out-of-frame rearrangements, and those results were checked against IGoR. In a later analysis, TCR-TCR, TCR-HLA and TCR-CMV co-occurrence was scored with hypergeometric tests, and a repertoire-size bias correction was applied to TCR pairs. False discovery rates were estimated in a later analysis by permuting HLA or CMV assignments 20 times. In a later analysis, co-occurring TCRs were grouped with DBSCAN, and TCRdist sequence similarity was added when clustering was performed within HLA-allele-positive subsets. For co-occurrence clustering, repertoires with fewer than 30,000 or more than 120,000 public chains were excluded, along with about five repertoires with anomalous nucleotide sharing. In its TCRdb copy, this immuneACCESS table keeps in-frame sequences only and misses some clones. Where compared with another copy, unresolved V genes explain less than half of these, and the others have no known cause. The V and J calls and clone size were taken over from that table, and D and trimming were inferred from the DNA. This sample has 150,000 to 200,000 clones in its table, and about 75% of those were observed once. The ten largest account for 2.5% to 3% of the sample.

The cohort consisted of 650 to 700 healthy bone marrow donors. At the time of sampling, all cohort members were nominally healthy, though unrecorded immune exposures were likely present. The donor was CMV seropositive and was included in the group of some 290 seropositive cohort members. A peripheral blood sample was provided by each donor, and peripheral blood mononuclear cells were used for TCR beta sequencing. Genomic DNA extraction from the blood cell samples was performed with the Qiagen DNeasy Blood Extraction Kit. On the study overall, not on this receptor specifically: Compared with equally common non-associated chains, HLA-associated TCR beta chains in a later analysis were more clonally expanded and had lower generation probabilities. A further reported finding was that TCR beta sequences accurately predicted the HLA-A and HLA-B alleles for most subjects in the first cohort. A later genetic analysis reported fewer N-insertions in productive TCRs among donors in an Asian-associated ancestry cluster than the roughly 700-donor mean. It was suggested by the authors that the approach could potentially be generalized to other disease states and immunological phenotypes. Because counts were too low, some 17 rarely observed V segments, including chromosome 9 orphons, were left out of the earlier analysis of 587 of the donors. For the cohort, immune exposure information was limited to CMV serostatus. In the study, approximately 150 TCR beta chains were listed as associated with cytomegalovirus. A later analysis found that TCR association rates varied across HLA loci, with DRB1 alleles showing the most associated TCRs and HLA-C alleles the fewest. Several of the top co-occurrence clusters appeared to be linked to parvovirus B19, influenza, CMV and Epstein-Barr virus, according to a later analysis. In this cohort, only TCR beta chains were sequenced, and detectable features were limited by the absence of alpha or paired-chain data. Roughly uniform sequencing depth across donors was assumed in presence/absence analyses, although this assumption may not hold. A later analysis associated about 18,000 TCR beta sequences with specific HLA alleles at a false discovery rate of 0.05. A later analysis found that most CMV-associated TCR beta chains appeared HLA-restricted, with HLA associations seemingly driven largely by CMV exposure. In a later genetic analysis, a missense DCLRE1C variant was associated with V-gene and J-gene trimming of TCR beta chains, and the association was replicated in an independent cohort. Three of the identified cytomegalovirus-associated TCR beta chains were confirmed in vitro to be specific for cytomegalovirus antigens. HLA typing was unavailable for some donors at each locus, so association tests used only the typed subset. A group of highly shared sequence variants was considered likely to be a technical artifact of the sequencing pipeline. In an earlier analysis of 587 of the donors, most TCR beta V segments were observed in productive rearrangements about 87% or about 30% of the time, broadly matching IMGT annotations. The classifier was reported to diagnose cytomegalovirus status with high specificity and sensitivity in both the original cohort and the validation cohort. Linkage disequilibrium might explain the correlated functional status among segregating V segments, but an unknown experimental factor could not be excluded. Across donors, most TCR sequences were observed very rarely, whereas some public TCRs were present in many individuals. The 87-base-pair reads could not distinguish some IMGT-functional V segments, including TRBV6-2 and TRBV6-3, so those segments were excluded. Assigning TCR associations to individual alleles was difficult when HLA alleles, especially DR and DQ, strongly co-occurred.

Sequenced input: PBMCs. This sequence originates from a woman aged 45-59 years in good health and CMV-seropositive. The chain couples TRBV7-2 to TRBJ1-1, with the D gene not clear enough to name. The DNA sequence reads TGTGCCAGCAGCCCCTCTGGTAGGAACACTGAAGCTTTCTTT. This translates into CASSPSGRNTEAFF. Where the CDR3 stops, the reference TRBV7-2 and TRBJ1-1 genes take over; the full variable domain is GAGVSQSPSNKVTEKGKDVELRCDPISGHTALYWYRQSLGQGLEFLIYFQGNSAPDKSGLPSDRFSAERTGGSVSTLTIQRTQQEDSAVYLCASSPSGRNTEAFFGQGTRLTVV.